Sequencing of this TCR beta chain was carried out in a study of human T cells and chemical hapten exposure. Turning to the study itself: Patients' scalps got diphenylcyclopropenone weekly throughout the roughly 25-week study. Patients, predominantly female, presented with alopecia areata, totalis or universalis. Findings and limits, study-wide: As patch test score rose, PT1 expanded TCR counts tended to rise as well.

As to time point: pre-sensitization, week 0. Treatment described: therapeutic diphenylcyclopropenone sensitization with weekly scalp DPC. Each patch test followed a blood draw. From germline, CDR1 is SGHRS and CDR2 YFSETQ. V lost 7 bases and J 8 bases, leaving 16 bases between the germline ends. CDR3 length: 13 amino acids. TCRdb redid the calling of the RACE reads with MiXCR, one entry per CDR3 protein. The sample consists of about 110,000 distinct CDR3 sequences, 10% to 15% of them appearing once. About this clonotype itself: No antigen is known for it.

This receptor was taken from a woman in her fifties or sixties with alopecia areata. Some clones in this sample may be carry-over from other donors' samples. V is TRBV5-1 and J is TRBJ2-1, with D possibly being TRBD2 (7 bases). Specimen: whole blood, collected in connection with sensitization to the hapten diphenylcyclopropenone (DPC). In nucleotides, the CDR3 is TGCGCCAGCGATAGAGGGCGGGGGCATGAGCAGTTCTTC. Amino acids: CASDRGRGHEQFF.